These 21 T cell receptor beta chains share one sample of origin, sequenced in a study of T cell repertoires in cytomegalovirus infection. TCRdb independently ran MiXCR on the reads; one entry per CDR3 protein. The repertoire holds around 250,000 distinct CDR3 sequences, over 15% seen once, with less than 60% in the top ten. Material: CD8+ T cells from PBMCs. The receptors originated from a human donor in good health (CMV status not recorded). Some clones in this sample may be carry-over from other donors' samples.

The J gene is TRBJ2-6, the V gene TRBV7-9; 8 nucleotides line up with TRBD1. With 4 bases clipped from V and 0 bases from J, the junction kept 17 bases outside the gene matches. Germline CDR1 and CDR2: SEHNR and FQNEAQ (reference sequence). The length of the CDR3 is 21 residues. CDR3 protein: CASSSLRGRIAPDSGANVLTF. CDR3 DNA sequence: TGTGCCAGCAGCTCCCTCAGGGGGCGAATAGCGCCGGACTCTGGGGCCAACGTCCTGACTTTC.

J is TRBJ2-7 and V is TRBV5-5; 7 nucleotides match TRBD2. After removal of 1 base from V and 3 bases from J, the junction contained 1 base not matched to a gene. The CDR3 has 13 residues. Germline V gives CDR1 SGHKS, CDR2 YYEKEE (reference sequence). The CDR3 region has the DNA TGTGCCAGCAGCTTGCCGGGGGGCTACGAGCAGTACTTC. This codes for CASSLPGGYEQYF.

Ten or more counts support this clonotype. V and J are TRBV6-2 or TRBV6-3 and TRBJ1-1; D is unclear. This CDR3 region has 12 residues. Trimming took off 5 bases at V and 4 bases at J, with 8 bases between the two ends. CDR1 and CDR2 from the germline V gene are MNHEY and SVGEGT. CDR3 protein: CASSVGLTEAFF. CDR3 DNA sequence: TGTGCCAGCAGTGTGGGTCTCACTGAAGCTTTCTTT.

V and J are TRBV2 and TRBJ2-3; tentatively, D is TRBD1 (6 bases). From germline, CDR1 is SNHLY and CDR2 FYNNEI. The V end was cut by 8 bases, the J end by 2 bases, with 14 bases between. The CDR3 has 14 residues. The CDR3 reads CASYPEGVTDTQYF. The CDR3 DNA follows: TGTGCCAGCTACCCCGAGGGGGTCACAGATACGCAGTATTTT. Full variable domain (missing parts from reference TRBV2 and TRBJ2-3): EPEVTQTPSHQVTQMGQEVILRCVPISNHLYFYWYRQILGQKVEFLVSFYNNEISEKSEIFDDQFSVERPDGSNFTLKIRSTKLEDSAMYFCASYPEGVTDTQYFGPGTRLTVL.

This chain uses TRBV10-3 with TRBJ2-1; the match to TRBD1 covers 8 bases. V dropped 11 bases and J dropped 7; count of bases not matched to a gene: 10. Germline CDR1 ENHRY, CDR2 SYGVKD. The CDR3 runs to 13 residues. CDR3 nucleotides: TGTGCCGTTGGGACAGGCGCGGGAAATGAGCAGTTCTTC. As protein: CAVGTGAGNEQFF.

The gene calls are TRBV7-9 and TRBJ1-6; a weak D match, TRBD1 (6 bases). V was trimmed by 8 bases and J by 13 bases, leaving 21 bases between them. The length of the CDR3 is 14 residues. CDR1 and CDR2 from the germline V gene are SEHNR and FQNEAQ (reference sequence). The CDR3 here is CASGTLDSPSPLHF. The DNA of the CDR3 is TGTGCCAGCGGGACATTGGACAGCCCATCCCCCCTCCACTTT.

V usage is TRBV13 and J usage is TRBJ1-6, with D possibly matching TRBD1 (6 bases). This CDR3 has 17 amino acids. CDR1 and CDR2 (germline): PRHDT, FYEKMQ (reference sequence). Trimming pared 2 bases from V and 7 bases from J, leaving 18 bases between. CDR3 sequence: CASSLLGHSKRNSPLHF. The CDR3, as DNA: TGTGCCAGCAGCTTATTGGGACACAGCAAACGCAATTCACCCCTCCACTTT.

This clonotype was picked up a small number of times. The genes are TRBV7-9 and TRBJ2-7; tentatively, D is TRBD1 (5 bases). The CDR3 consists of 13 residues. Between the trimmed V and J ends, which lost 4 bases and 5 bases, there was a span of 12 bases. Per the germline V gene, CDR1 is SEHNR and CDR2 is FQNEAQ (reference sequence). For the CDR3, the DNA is TGTGCCAGCAGCTCGGACATAAAGAACGAGCAGTACTTC. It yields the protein CASSSDIKNEQYF.

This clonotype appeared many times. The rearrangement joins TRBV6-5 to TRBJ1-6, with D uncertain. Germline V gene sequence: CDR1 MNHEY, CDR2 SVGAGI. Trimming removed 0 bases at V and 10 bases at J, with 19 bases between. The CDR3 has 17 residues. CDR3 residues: CASSYSIGSGLQSPLHF. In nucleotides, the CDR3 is TGTGCCAGCAGTTACTCTATTGGGTCCGGCTTACAGTCACCCCTCCACTTT.

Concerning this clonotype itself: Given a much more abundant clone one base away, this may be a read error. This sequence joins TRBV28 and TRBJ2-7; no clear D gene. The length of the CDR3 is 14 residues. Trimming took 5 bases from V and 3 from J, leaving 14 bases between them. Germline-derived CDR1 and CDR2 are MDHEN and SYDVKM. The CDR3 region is CASSPRWSDYEQYF. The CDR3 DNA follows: TGTGCCAGCAGTCCGAGGTGGTCCGACTACGAGCAGTACTTC.

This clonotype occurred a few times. This CDR3 is CASSQEGPFYYGYTF. DNA of the CDR3: TGCGCCAGCAGCCAAGAAGGACCCTTCTACTATGGCTACACCTTC. The chain combines TRBV4-1 with TRBJ1-2; D gene ambiguous. V dropped 0 bases and J dropped 3 bases, with 11 bases sitting between them. The CDR3 totals 15 residues. Per germline, CDR1 MGHRA and CDR2 YSYEKL.

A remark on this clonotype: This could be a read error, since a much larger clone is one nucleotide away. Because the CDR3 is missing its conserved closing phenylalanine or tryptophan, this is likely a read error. CDR3 DNA sequence: TGTGCCAGCAGCCGAAAGAGGACAGGGGGGGGTTACGAGCAGTACTGC. As protein: CASSRKRTGGGYEQYC. V usage is TRBV7-6 and J usage is TRBJ2-7, with 10 bases lining up with TRBD1. V was clipped by 5 bases and J by 4 bases; unmatched bases: 11. The length of the CDR3 is 16 residues. The germline CDR1 and CDR2 sequences are SGHVS and FNYEAQ.

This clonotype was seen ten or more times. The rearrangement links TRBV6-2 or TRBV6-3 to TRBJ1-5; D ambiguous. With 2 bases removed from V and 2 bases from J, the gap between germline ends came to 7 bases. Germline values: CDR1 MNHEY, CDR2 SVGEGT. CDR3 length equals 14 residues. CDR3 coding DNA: TGTGCCAGCAGTTACATTGGGGGCAATCAGCCCCAGCATTTT. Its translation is CASSYIGGNQPQHF.

Here the CDR3 reads CSVDSQARRNNEQFF. In nucleotides, the CDR3 is TGCAGCGTTGATAGTCAGGCTCGGAGGAACAATGAGCAGTTCTTC. J is TRBJ2-1 and V is TRBV29-1; tentative D call: TRBD2 (5 bases). The CDR3 consists of 15 residues. Trimming took 3 bases from V and 5 from J, leaving 17 bases between them. The germline gives CDR1 SQVTM, CDR2 ANQGSEA.

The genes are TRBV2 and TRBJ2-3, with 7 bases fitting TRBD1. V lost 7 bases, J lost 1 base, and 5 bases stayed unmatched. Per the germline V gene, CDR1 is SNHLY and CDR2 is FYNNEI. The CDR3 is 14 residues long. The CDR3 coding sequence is TGTGCCAGCAATGACGGACAGGGCACAGATACGCAGTATTTT. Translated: CASNDGQGTDTQYF. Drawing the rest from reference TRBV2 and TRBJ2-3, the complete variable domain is EPEVTQTPSHQVTQMGQEVILRCVPISNHLYFYWYRQILGQKVEFLVSFYNNEISEKSEIFDDQFSVERPDGSNFTLKIRSTKLEDSAMYFCASNDGQGTDTQYFGPGTRLTVL.

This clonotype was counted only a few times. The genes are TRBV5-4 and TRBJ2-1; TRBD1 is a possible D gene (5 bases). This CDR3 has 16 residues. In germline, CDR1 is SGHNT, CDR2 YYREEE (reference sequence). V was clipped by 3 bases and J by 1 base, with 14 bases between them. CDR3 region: CASSSSQQGSYNEQFF. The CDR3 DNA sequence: TGTGCCAGCAGCTCGTCTCAGCAGGGATCCTACAATGAGCAGTTCTTC.

The CDR3 region is CSARRPGYSNQPQHF. Written as DNA, the CDR3 is TGCAGTGCTAGAAGGCCGGGGTATAGCAATCAGCCCCAGCATTTT. V and J are TRBV20-1 and TRBJ1-5; D unresolved. In germline, CDR1 is DFQATT, CDR2 SNEGSKA (reference sequence). V was shortened by 2 bases and J by 0 bases, with 11 bases between the two germline ends. This CDR3 is 15 amino acids long.

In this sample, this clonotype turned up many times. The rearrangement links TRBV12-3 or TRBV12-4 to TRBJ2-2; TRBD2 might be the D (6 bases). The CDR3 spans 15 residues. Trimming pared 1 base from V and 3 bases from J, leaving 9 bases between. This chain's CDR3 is CASSLGDSHTGELFF. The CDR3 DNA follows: TGTGCCAGCAGTTTAGGGGACTCTCACACCGGGGAGCTGTTTTTT.

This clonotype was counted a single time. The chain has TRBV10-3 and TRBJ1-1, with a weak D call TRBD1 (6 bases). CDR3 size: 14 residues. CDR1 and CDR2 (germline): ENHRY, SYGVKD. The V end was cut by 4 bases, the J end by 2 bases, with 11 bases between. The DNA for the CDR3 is TGTGCCATCAGTGGACCGACAGGTAACACTGAAGCTTTCTTT. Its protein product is CAISGPTGNTEAFF.

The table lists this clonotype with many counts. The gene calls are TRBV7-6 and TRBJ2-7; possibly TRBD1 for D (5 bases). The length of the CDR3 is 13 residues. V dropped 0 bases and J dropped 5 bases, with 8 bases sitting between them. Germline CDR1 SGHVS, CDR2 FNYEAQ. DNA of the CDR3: TGTGCCAGCAGCTTAGCGGCAGGGAACGAGCAGTACTTC. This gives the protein CASSLAAGNEQYF.

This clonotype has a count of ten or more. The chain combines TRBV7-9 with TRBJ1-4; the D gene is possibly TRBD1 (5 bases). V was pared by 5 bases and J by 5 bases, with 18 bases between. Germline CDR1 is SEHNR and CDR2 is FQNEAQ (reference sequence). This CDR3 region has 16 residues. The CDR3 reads CASSTTTGRENEKLFF. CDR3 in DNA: TGTGCCAGCAGCACCACCACGGGACGGGAGAATGAAAAACTGTTTTTT.